This TCR beta chain comes out of a study of beta chain features in type 1 diabetes. Of the isolated RNA, all was reverse transcribed, and so the sequenced material was expressed TCRB transcripts. Naive, central memory and regulatory T cell samples averaged about 3.57 million reads. Repertoires were generated with immunoSEQ multiplex PCR, while TCRdb's copy carries only in-frame clones and drops some. The sample holds about 620,000 clones, around 15% seen once. As regards this clone: The antigen remains unidentified.

V lost 5 bases, J lost 5 bases, and 10 bases lay in between. The CDR3 is 13 amino acids. Germline V lookup: CDR1 SGHTA, CDR2 FQGNSA. Regarding the study as a whole: For patients and controls alike, PCR might favor shorter templates to the same degree.

All sorted populations exceeded 95% purity. This receptor was identified in a man aged 18 to 30 in good health. The sample taken for sequencing was naive CD4+ T cells from blood. The chain carries TRBV7-2 and TRBJ2-1; no definite D call. Written as DNA, the CDR3 is TGTGCCAGCAGCCCTTACAGACACAATGAGCAGTTCTTC. This translates into CASSPYRHNEQFF.